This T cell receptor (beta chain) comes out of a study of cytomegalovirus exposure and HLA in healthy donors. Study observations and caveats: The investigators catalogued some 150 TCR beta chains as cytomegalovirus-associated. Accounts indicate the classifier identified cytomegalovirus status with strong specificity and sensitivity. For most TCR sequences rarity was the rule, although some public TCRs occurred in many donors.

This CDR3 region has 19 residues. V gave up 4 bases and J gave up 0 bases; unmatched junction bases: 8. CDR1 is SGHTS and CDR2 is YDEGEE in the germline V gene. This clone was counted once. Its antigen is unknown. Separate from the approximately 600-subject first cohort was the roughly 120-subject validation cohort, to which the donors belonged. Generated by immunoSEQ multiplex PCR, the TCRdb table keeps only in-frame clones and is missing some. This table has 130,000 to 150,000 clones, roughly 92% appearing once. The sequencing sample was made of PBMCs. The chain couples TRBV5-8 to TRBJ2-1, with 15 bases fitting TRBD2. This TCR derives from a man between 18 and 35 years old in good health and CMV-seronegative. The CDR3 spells CASSPGTSGGPSSYNEQFF. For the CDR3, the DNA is TGTGCCAGCAGCCCAGGGACTAGCGGGGGGCCAAGCTCCTACAATGAGCAGTTCTTC.